This entry is about one TCR beta chain. Its antigen is not identified. A TCRbeta library incorporating unique molecular identifiers was prepared. Each CDR3 protein gets one entry after TCRdb re-called the PCR reads with MiXCR. Of 700,000 to 950,000 distinct CDR3 sequences listed, approximately 15% are singletons. The record originates from a study of T-cell reconstitution after alpha-beta-depleted transplantation in children. Study-wide results and limits: Most T-cell counts and diversity one year after the transplant came from T cells that were newly produced. The origin of alpha-beta T cells about two months after transplant was reportedly several hundred expanded graft clones. Some patients showed high day-60 TCRbeta diversity, which derived from surviving recipient T cells and thymic progenitors.

Germline values: CDR1 DFQATT, CDR2 SNEGSKA (reference sequence). V gave up 3 bases and J gave up 9 bases, with 12 bases separating them. The CDR3 extends over 12 amino acids. The sample was PBMCs, mostly from graft donor cells, taken 360 days after TCRalphabeta/CD19-depleted stem cell transplant. The rearrangement links TRBV20-1 to TRBJ1-5; the D is unclear. The source is a male patient between 5 and 17 years old who had a stem cell transplant for acute lymphoblastic leukemia, so the T cells may come from the graft donor. CDR3 amino acids: CSASSGLGPQHF. The CDR3 DNA sequence: TGCAGTGCTAGTAGTGGGCTAGGGCCCCAGCATTTT.